The 21 T cell receptor beta chains below all came from one sample that was sequenced in a study of CD8+ T cells in alopecia areata. Treatment meaning: oral pan-JAK inhibitor, 5-10 mg twice daily. Once RNA had been extracted, it was reverse transcribed into cDNA to act as the sequencing template. Only in-frame clones appear in the TCRdb table, and some are missing; sequencing was by immunoSEQ multiplex PCR. The profile shows under 200,000 clones, 50% to 65% of them singletons. Sequences were derived from CD4+ T cells sorted from blood, sampled at week 24, from a patient treated with tofacitinib. These receptors originate from a human donor with alopecia areata.

J is TRBJ1-4 and V is TRBV15; D gene uncertain. The length of the CDR3 is 14 residues. V gave up 5 bases and J gave up 0 bases, with 7 bases separating them. Germline-derived CDR1 and CDR2 are LNHNV and YYDKDF (reference sequence). CDR3 in amino acids: CATSGQPTNEKLFF. CDR3 DNA: TGTGCCACCAGCGGGCAGCCAACTAATGAAAAACTGTTTTTT.

There are a few counts of this clone. This chain links TRBV27 with TRBJ2-4; D not resolved. V was trimmed by 8 bases and J by 5 bases, leaving 10 bases between them. The CDR3 is 12 amino acids. Germline V CDR1 and CDR2: MNHEY, SMNVEV (reference sequence). CDR3 bases: TGTGCCAGCCGCTCCCCCCAAAACATTCAGTACTTC. It is translated as CASRSPQNIQYF.

The rearrangement joins TRBV6-4 to TRBJ1-4; perhaps TRBD1 as D (6 bases). The CDR3 consists of 14 residues. The V end was cut by 6 bases, the J end by 7 bases, with 15 bases between. Germline CDR1 and CDR2: MRHNA and SNTAGT. Here the CDR3 DNA reads TGTGCCAGCAGCAAACAGGGATGGGGTGAAAAACTGTTTTTT. It encodes CASSKQGWGEKLFF.

V gene TRBV20-1 combines with J gene TRBJ1-2; the D gene is possibly TRBD1 (6 bases). The CDR3 is 11 amino acids. Germline V lookup: CDR1 DFQATT, CDR2 SNEGSKA (reference sequence). The V end was cut by 6 bases, the J end by 8 bases, with 13 bases between. In DNA, the CDR3 is TGCAGTGCCTATACAGGGTCCGGCTACACCTTC. This gives the protein CSAYTGSGYTF.

V and J are TRBV5-1 and TRBJ2-7; 7 bases match TRBD1. The CDR3 totals 13 residues. From germline, CDR1 is SGHRS and CDR2 YFSETQ. V was pared by 7 bases and J by 3 bases, with 7 bases of the junction left unmatched. The CDR3 bases are TGCGCCAGCTCCCCGGGACAGAGCTACGAGCAGTACTTC. Protein product: CASSPGQSYEQYF.

This clone occurred a few times. V usage is TRBV5-6 and J usage is TRBJ2-5; 12 bases agree with TRBD2. V gave up 3 bases and J gave up 5 bases; unmatched junction bases: 11. CDR3 length: 17 amino acids. CDR1 is SGHDT, CDR2 YYEEEE, per germline. CDR3 in DNA: TGTGCCAGCAGCTCCGACCGGACTAGCGGGGTGTGGGAGACCCAGTACTTC. This encodes CASSSDRTSGVWETQYF.

This rearrangement joins TRBV6-5 to TRBJ1-2; D gene unclear. The V and J ends lost 0 bases and 4 bases respectively, with 6 bases between them. The germline CDR1 and CDR2 sequences are MNHEY and SVGAGI. The CDR3 has 13 residues. CDR3 sequence (DNA): TGTGCCAGCAGTTACTCGGGGAGCTATGGCTACACCTTC. It encodes CASSYSGSYGYTF.

The V and J genes are TRBV29-1 and TRBJ2-1; 7 bases agree with TRBD2. The length of the CDR3 is 13 residues. The V gene's germline CDR1 is SQVTM and CDR2 ANQGSEA. The V segment lost 8 bases and the J segment 7 bases; nucleotides outside the gene matches: 11. The CDR3 reads CSSAGLLLNEQFF. CDR3 in DNA: TGCAGCTCGGCGGGACTACTATTGAATGAGCAGTTCTTC.

On this clone: Other nucleotide sequences in the sample specify the same CDR3. The V and J genes are TRBV6-5 and TRBJ1-5; 7 bases are shared with TRBD1. The CDR3 has 14 residues. Germline V CDR1 and CDR2: MNHEY, SVGAGI. Losses at the gene ends were 6 bases for V and 2 bases for J; bases not matched to a gene: 4. The chain's CDR3 is CASSAGTGNQPQHF. The CDR3 coding sequence is TGTGCCAGCAGCGCGGGGACAGGCAATCAGCCCCAGCATTTT.

The V call is TRBV27, the J call TRBJ1-6, with D unclear. Germline V lookup: CDR1 MNHEY, CDR2 SMNVEV (reference sequence). This CDR3 is built from 17 residues. Trimming left V 0 bases short and J 9 bases short, with 18 bases between. The CDR3 here is CASSLSWQVGSGSPLHF. The CDR3 DNA reads TGTGCCAGCAGTTTATCGTGGCAGGTCGGTTCGGGTTCACCCCTCCACTTT.

As regards this clone: This specimen includes other DNA sequences encoding the same CDR3. V and J are TRBV6-1 and TRBJ2-3; D ambiguous. Germline-derived CDR1 and CDR2 are MNHNS and SASEGT. The CDR3 is 11 residues long. V was shortened by 5 bases and J by 5 bases, with 5 bases between the two germline ends. CDR3 in DNA: TGTGCCAGCAGTAAGGGAGATACGCAGTATTTT. It specifies CASSKGDTQYF.

V and J are TRBV6-5 and TRBJ1-6, with D perhaps TRBD1 (6 bases). Trimming removed 4 bases from V and 5 bases from J, with 12 bases in between. CDR1 and CDR2 from the germline V gene are MNHEY and SVGAGI. The CDR3 has 15 amino acids. CDR3 loop: CASSSAGADNSPLHF. The CDR3 DNA follows: TGTGCCAGCAGTTCGGCGGGGGCTGATAATTCACCCCTCCACTTT.

The chain joins TRBV11-2 to TRBJ2-7; 11 bases line up with TRBD1. The CDR3 sequence is 16 residues long. Germline V gene data show CDR1 as SGHAT and CDR2 as FQNNGV. The J segment lost 2 bases and the V segment lost 1 base, leaving 4 bases of the junction unmatched. The CDR3 region is CASSLAGTGGPYEQYF. The CDR3 DNA reads TGTGCCAGCAGCTTAGCCGGGACAGGGGGACCCTACGAGCAGTACTTC. Drawing the rest from reference TRBV11-2 and TRBJ2-7, the complete variable domain is EAGVAQSPRYKIIEKRQSVAFWCNPISGHATLYWYQQILGQGPKLLIQFQNNGVVDDSQLPKDRFSAERLKGVDSTLKIQPAKLEDSAVYLCASSLAGTGGPYEQYFGPGTRLTVT.

The rearrangement uses TRBV4-1 and TRBJ2-3, with TRBD2 identical over 11 bases. The CDR3 runs 17 residues. V gave up 4 bases and J gave up 5 bases; unmatched junction bases: 11. Germline V gives CDR1 MGHRA, CDR2 YSYEKL. The CDR3 nucleotides are TGCGCCAGCAGCCGGATAGCGGGGGGGCCCCCACGAGATACGCAGTATTTT. This sequence encodes CASSRIAGGPPRDTQYF.

The rearrangement uses TRBV5-1 and TRBJ2-7; D may be TRBD1 (5 bases). V shed 0 bases and J shed 6 bases, with 13 bases lying between them. Per the germline V gene, CDR1 is SGHRS and CDR2 is YFSETQ. This CDR3 comprises 14 residues. CDR3: CASSLEPRASEQYF. Here the CDR3 DNA reads TGCGCCAGCAGCTTGGAACCCAGGGCATCCGAGCAGTACTTC.

This rearrangement joins TRBV6-5 to TRBJ1-2, with 7 bases lining up with TRBD1. The V gene end was trimmed by 7 bases and the J gene end by 8 bases; junction bases not matched to a gene: 7. CDR1 and CDR2 from the germline V gene are MNHEY and SVGAGI. This CDR3 has 12 residues. The CDR3 nucleotides read TGTGCCAGCACCGACAGGGCGCAAGGCTACACCTTC. Amino acids: CASTDRAQGYTF.

The rearrangement links TRBV6-1 to TRBJ1-2; D perhaps matches TRBD1 (5 bases). Germline CDR1 MNHNS, CDR2 SASEGT. CDR3 length: 15 amino acids. The V and J ends lost 8 bases and 4 bases respectively, with 20 bases between them. CDR3 in amino acids: CASSADRSSLYGYTF. CDR3 nucleotides: TGTGCCAGCTCTGCTGACAGATCCTCGCTCTATGGCTACACCTTC.

The V call is TRBV6-5, the J call TRBJ2-7; D possibly corresponds to TRBD2 (6 bases). Trimming shortened V by 5 bases and J by 0 bases, and 11 bases separated the two germline ends. CDR1 is MNHEY and CDR2 is SVGAGI in the germline V gene. The CDR3 length is 14 residues. This chain's CDR3 is CASSRDGSSYEQYF. As DNA, the CDR3 is TGTGCCAGCAGTCGGGACGGGAGCTCCTACGAGCAGTACTTC.

The chain combines TRBV6-5 with TRBJ2-2, with D maybe TRBD2 (6 bases). CDR1 MNHEY and CDR2 SVGAGI come from the germline V gene. The V end lost 6 bases, the J end lost 5 bases, and 10 bases lay between the germline ends. CDR3 length equals 13 residues. The CDR3 is CASRMEGTGELFF. CDR3 nucleotide sequence: TGTGCCAGCAGGATGGAGGGGACCGGGGAGCTGTTTTTT.

This clone has ten or more counts. This chain links TRBV7-4 with TRBJ2-4, with D possibly being TRBD2 (6 bases). The germline V gene encodes CDR1 SGHVT and CDR2 SQSDAQ. V gave up 3 bases and J gave up 2 bases, with 11 bases separating them. This CDR3 contains 15 residues. CDR3 region: CASSLEGIPKNIQYF. CDR3 nucleotide sequence: TGTGCCAGCAGCTTGGAGGGGATCCCCAAAAACATTCAGTACTTC.

This clone has just a few counts. V is TRBV10-3 and J is TRBJ1-1; D is undetermined. V shed 3 bases and J shed 2 bases, with 10 bases lying between them. The CDR3 covers 14 residues. In germline, CDR1 is ENHRY, CDR2 SYGVKD. The CDR3 region is CAISDVGKNTEAFF. The CDR3 DNA follows: TGTGCCATCAGTGATGTCGGCAAAAACACTGAAGCTTTCTTT.